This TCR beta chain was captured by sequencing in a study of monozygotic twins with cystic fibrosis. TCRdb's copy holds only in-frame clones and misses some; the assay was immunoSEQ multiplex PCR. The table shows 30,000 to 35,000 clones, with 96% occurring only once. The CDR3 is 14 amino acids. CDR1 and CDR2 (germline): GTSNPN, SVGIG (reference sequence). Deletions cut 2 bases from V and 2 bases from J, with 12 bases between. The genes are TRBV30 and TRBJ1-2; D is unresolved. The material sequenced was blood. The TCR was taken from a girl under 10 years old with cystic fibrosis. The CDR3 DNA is TGTGCCTGGAGTCCCGACGCCAGAAACTATGGCTACACCTTC. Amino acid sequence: CAWSPDARNYGYTF.